The 17 T cell receptor beta chains reported below all come from one sample, sequenced in a study of graft-versus-host responses after intestinal transplantation. Method: immunoSEQ multiplex PCR; TCRdb's copy keeps in-frame clones and lacks some. The sample records 30,000 to 40,000 clones, over 90% being singletons. Their specific antigens are unknown. The starting material was unstimulated CD8+ T cells sorted from spleen or lymph node cells, obtained before transplant. All receptors come from a human donor who was the organ donor for an intestinal transplant.

The chain recombines TRBV28 with TRBJ2-1; 9 bases match TRBD2. The CDR3 extends over 15 amino acids. Trimming at V came to 2 bases and at J to 9 bases, leaving 8 bases not matched to a gene. Germline CDR1 is MDHEN and CDR2 is SYDVKM. For the CDR3, the DNA is TGTGCCAGCAGTTTAGGAATAGCGGGAGAGGGTGAGCAGTTCTTC. Translated, it gives CASSLGIAGEGEQFF.

CDR3 DNA sequence: TGTGCCAGCAGCCCCCCCGGGGAGACCCAGTACTTC. This encodes CASSPPGETQYF. This rearrangement joins TRBV27 to TRBJ2-5; no clear D. Trimming pared 6 bases from V and 5 bases from J, leaving 10 bases between. CDR3 length equals 12 residues. The V gene's germline CDR1 is MNHEY and CDR2 SMNVEV (reference sequence).

This chain connects TRBV6-1 to TRBJ2-3; 14 bases are shared with TRBD2. Germline V gene sequence: CDR1 MNHNS, CDR2 SASEGT. This CDR3 is 15 amino acids long. Trimming cost V 7 bases and J 5 bases; bases outside gene matches: 5. The CDR3 sequence: CASTGLAGVLDTQYF. The DNA of the CDR3 is TGTGCCAGCACGGGACTAGCGGGAGTTTTAGATACGCAGTATTTT.

Details on this clone: Other DNA sequences within the sample encode an identical CDR3. This chain connects TRBV4-2 to TRBJ2-1; D gene unclear. Trimming removed 5 bases at V and 5 bases at J, with 13 bases between. CDR1 and CDR2 from the germline V gene are LGHNA and YNFKEQ. The CDR3 is 14 residues long. In DNA form, the CDR3 reads TGTGCCAGCAGCAATTACGACGCAGACAATGAGCAGTTCTTC. This sequence encodes CASSNYDADNEQFF.

This rearrangement joins TRBV6-5 to TRBJ2-7; 8 bases are shared with TRBD2. CDR3 length equals 13 residues. Germline V CDR1 and CDR2: MNHEY, SVGAGI. With 4 bases clipped from V and 2 bases from J, the junction kept 1 base outside the gene matches. CDR3 sequence: CASSSGRAYEQYF. The CDR3, as DNA: TGTGCCAGCAGTTCCGGGAGGGCCTACGAGCAGTACTTC.

The chain uses TRBV28 and TRBJ1-1, with a weak D call TRBD1 (5 bases). With 1 base removed from V and 4 bases from J, the gap between germline ends came to 16 bases. The CDR3 loop spans 16 amino acids. Germline V lookup: CDR1 MDHEN, CDR2 SYDVKM. CDR3: CASSLSPGSWSTEAFF. CDR3 nucleotides: TGTGCCAGCAGTTTATCCCCAGGGAGTTGGAGCACTGAAGCTTTCTTT. Together with reference TRBV28 and TRBJ1-1, the CDR3 gives the full variable domain: DVKVTQSSRYLVKRTGEKVFLECVQDMDHENMFWYRQDPGLGLRLIYFSYDVKMKEKGDIPEGYSVSREKKERFSLILESASTNQTSMYLCASSLSPGSWSTEAFFGQGTRLTVV.

The rearrangement joins TRBV13 to TRBJ2-5; D unresolved. The germline V and J ends were trimmed by 1 base and 4 bases, with 4 bases remaining between them. Germline V gene data show CDR1 as PRHDT and CDR2 as FYEKMQ (reference sequence). The CDR3 is 12 amino acids. CDR3 DNA sequence: TGTGCCAGCAGCTTAGCGGGAGAGACCCAGTACTTC. As protein: CASSLAGETQYF.

This chain uses TRBV9 with TRBJ1-3; unclear D gene. Deletions cut 3 bases from V and 3 bases from J, with 7 bases between. Germline CDR1 is SGDLS and CDR2 is YYNGEE. The CDR3 extends over 13 amino acids. CDR3 amino acids: CASSEADGNTIYF. CDR3 nucleotide sequence: TGTGCCAGCAGCGAGGCAGATGGAAACACCATATATTTT.

The V and J genes are TRBV11-3 and TRBJ2-5; no firm D call. V was pared by 0 bases and J by 3 bases, with 5 bases between. Germline V gives CDR1 SGHNT, CDR2 YENEEA. There are 13 residues in the CDR3. CDR3 nucleotide sequence: TGTGCCAGCAGCTTAGACACTAAAGAGACCCAGTACTTC. Translating gives CASSLDTKETQYF.

The CDR3, as DNA: TGCGCCAGCAGACCCACACCCCGGAGGGTCCAAGAGACCCAGTACTTC. Protein sequence: CASRPTPRRVQETQYF. The chain combines TRBV5-1 with TRBJ2-5; D might be TRBD2 (6 bases). V dropped 5 bases and J dropped 1 base, with 18 bases sitting between them. The germline V gene has CDR1 SGHRS and CDR2 YFSETQ. This CDR3 spans 16 amino acids.

The chain has TRBV28 and TRBJ2-5, with D maybe TRBD1 (6 bases). The CDR3 loop spans 13 amino acids. The V end lost 5 bases, the J end lost 8 bases, and 15 bases lay between the germline ends. Germline lookup yields CDR1 MDHEN and CDR2 SYDVKM. The CDR3, as DNA: TGTGCCAGCAGTACCCCCGTACAGGGAACCCAGTACTTC. The encoded protein is CASSTPVQGTQYF. The entire variable domain, with the rest obtained from reference TRBV28 and TRBJ2-5, is as follows: DVKVTQSSRYLVKRTGEKVFLECVQDMDHENMFWYRQDPGLGLRLIYFSYDVKMKEKGDIPEGYSVSREKKERFSLILESASTNQTSMYLCASSTPVQGTQYFGPGTRLLVL.

The gene calls are TRBV7-9 and TRBJ2-7, with 7 bases lining up with TRBD2. The CDR3 extends over 16 amino acids. The V segment lost 4 bases and the J segment 1 base; nucleotides outside the gene matches: 10. Germline V gene sequence: CDR1 SEHNR, CDR2 FQNEAQ (reference sequence). The CDR3 here is CASSSSSGIGSYEQYF. Here the CDR3 DNA reads TGTGCCAGCAGCTCCTCGAGCGGGATCGGTTCCTACGAGCAGTACTTC.

The CDR3 region is CASSRSGTRYNEQFF. The CDR3 DNA sequence: TGTGCCAGCAGCCGCTCCGGGACACGCTACAATGAGCAGTTCTTC. The V gene is TRBV9, the J gene TRBJ2-1, with D perhaps matching TRBD1 (6 bases). Looked up from germline, CDR1 is SGDLS and CDR2 is YYNGEE. Trimming removed 4 bases at V and 3 bases at J, with 14 bases between. The CDR3 has 15 residues. The entire variable domain, with the rest obtained from reference TRBV9 and TRBJ2-1, is as follows: DSGVTQTPKHLITATGQRVTLRCSPRSGDLSVYWYQQSLDQGLQFLIQYYNGEERAKGNILERFSAQQFPDLHSELNLSSLELGDSALYFCASSRSGTRYNEQFFGPGTRLTVL.

This chain joins TRBV29-1 and TRBJ1-4, with no clear D. Germline V gene lookup returns CDR1 SQVTM and CDR2 ANQGSEA. The CDR3 spans 12 residues. Trimming took 5 bases from V and 3 from J, leaving 7 bases between them. DNA for the CDR3: TGCAGCGTTAGGAGCTCTAATGAAAAACTGTTTTTT. Its translation is CSVRSSNEKLFF.

The chain links TRBV7-8 to TRBJ2-1; TRBD2 matches 10 bases. Germline values: CDR1 SGHVS, CDR2 FQNEAQ. The V segment lost 3 bases and the J segment 4 bases; nucleotides outside the gene matches: 3. The CDR3 loop spans 15 amino acids. The CDR3 nucleotides read TGTGCCAGCAGCTTGACTAGCGGGCCTTACAATGAGCAGTTCTTC. Translation: CASSLTSGPYNEQFF.

The DNA of the CDR3 is TGTGCCAGCAGTTACGGACAGGGGGAGACCCAGTACTTC. Its translation: CASSYGQGETQYF. The chain carries TRBV6-6 and TRBJ2-5, with 9 bases that match TRBD1. This CDR3 contains 13 residues. Germline V CDR1 and CDR2: MNHNY, SVGAGI (reference sequence). The junction had 0 bases not matched to a gene; V was cut back by 2 bases and J by 5 bases.

The V call is TRBV4-1, the J call TRBJ2-1; D gene unclear. Germline V CDR1 and CDR2: MGHRA, YSYEKL. The CDR3 covers 13 residues. V was shortened by 1 base and J by 10 bases, with 11 bases between the two germline ends. The CDR3 loop is CASSQGTLLEQFF. In DNA form, the CDR3 reads TGCGCCAGCAGCCAAGGGACGCTTCTCGAGCAGTTCTTC.